Each of the 3 T cell receptor beta chains below was sequenced from the same sample in a study of T cells expressing NK-cell markers. No DNA is given; TCRdb re-called the 5' RACE reads and lists each CDR3 protein once. The record lists about 450,000 distinct CDR3 sequences, of which the ten most abundant hold roughly 8%. The specimen sequenced was blood T cells: a sorted CD56 or NKG2C T cell subset, CD4+ or CD8+ T cells, or bulk PBMC T cells (not recorded which). These receptors all stem from a woman between 18 and 70 years old in good health.

The chain uses TRBV29-1 and TRBJ2-3; absent DNA, TCRdb's TRBD2 call cannot be checked. The V gene's germline CDR1 is SQVTM and CDR2 ANQGSEA. The CDR3 sequence is 13 residues long. CDR3 amino acids: CSVVTRSTDTQYF.

The J gene is TRBJ2-2, the V gene TRBV7-2. The germline V gene encodes CDR1 SGHTA and CDR2 FQGNSA. This CDR3 region has 13 residues. The CDR3 loop is CASSLIVAGELFF.

Frequency places this clonotype as medium-sized. The CDR3 spells CASSLRTGESNQPQHF. The genes are TRBV28 and TRBJ1-5; checking the TCRdb D call of TRBD1 is not possible without DNA. CDR3 length: 16 residues. The germline gives CDR1 MDHEN, CDR2 SYDVKM.